The TCR beta chain described here comes from a study of blood T cell repertoires in COVID-19. Turning to the study itself: T cells, B-cell-depleted T cells, or PBMCs supplied cDNA or gDNA.

With 1 base removed from V and 9 bases from J, the gap between germline ends came to 13 bases. This CDR3 is built from 14 residues. Germline V gives CDR1 SGHAT, CDR2 FQDESV (reference sequence). The authors' processing: Estimates of nucleated cell counts were drawn from the amplification of reference gene primers. Using immunoSEQ multiplex PCR, the repertoire was profiled, and TCRdb retains in-frame clones only, with some absent. Clone size and the V and J calls come from that table; the DNA yielded D and trimming. Among approximately 86,000 clones listed, 89% were seen once. The source material was peripheral blood. The sequence derives from a man between 50 and 59 years old with acute or convalescent COVID-19. The rearrangement joins TRBV11-1 to TRBJ2-1; a weak D match, TRBD1 (6 bases). DNA for the CDR3: TGTGCCAGCAGCTTAGGGGGGCAGAGGAGTGAGCAGTTCTTC. This codes for CASSLGGQRSEQFF.